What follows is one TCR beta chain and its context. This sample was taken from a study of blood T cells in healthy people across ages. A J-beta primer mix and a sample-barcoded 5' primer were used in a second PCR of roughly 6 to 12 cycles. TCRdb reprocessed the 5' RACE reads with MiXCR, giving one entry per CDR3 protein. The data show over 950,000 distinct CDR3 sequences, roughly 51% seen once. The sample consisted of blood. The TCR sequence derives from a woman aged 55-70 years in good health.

This CDR3 reads CSAAGTGNEKLFF. Here the CDR3 DNA reads TGCAGTGCCGCCGGGACAGGGAATGAAAAACTGTTTTTT. The chain couples TRBV29-1 to TRBJ1-4; 9 bases are a match to TRBD1. CDR1 is SQVTM and CDR2 is ANQGSEA in the germline V gene. This CDR3 has 13 residues.